The 18 T cell receptor beta chains reported below all come from one sample, sequenced in a study of shared clonotypes between healthy human individuals. Using immunoSEQ multiplex PCR, the repertoire was profiled, and TCRdb retains in-frame clones only, with some absent. The sample lists some 2 million clones, over 85% occurring once. Sequences were obtained from naive CD4+ T cells sorted from blood. Indicated subset: CD45RA+ positively selected. The receptors stem from a man aged 18 to 30 in good health.

This sequence joins TRBV25-1 and TRBJ2-1; no clear D. CDR3 length equals 13 residues. V was cut by 7 bases and J by 4 bases, with 11 bases left in between. CDR1 and CDR2 from the germline V gene are MGHDK and SYGVNS. CDR3 in DNA: TGTGCCAGCACCGCAGGAAGATACAATGAGCAGTTCTTC. Translation gives CASTAGRYNEQFF.

The chain has TRBV6-1 and TRBJ1-1, with D hard to call. The germline V gene has CDR1 MNHNS and CDR2 SASEGT. The CDR3 consists of 14 residues. Trimming took 4 bases from V and 2 from J, leaving 11 bases between them. Written as DNA, the CDR3 is TGTGCCAGCAGTGCCCAGTCGGGCAACACTGAAGCTTTCTTT. Residues: CASSAQSGNTEAFF.

This chain links TRBV6-1 with TRBJ1-2; D possibly corresponds to TRBD1 (5 bases). Germline V gene data show CDR1 as MNHNS and CDR2 as SASEGT. With 7 bases removed from V and 4 bases from J, the gap between germline ends came to 16 bases. The length of the CDR3 is 14 residues. The CDR3 DNA reads TGTGCCAGCACCCTGGGGGGGGTGGGCTATGGCTACACCTTC. Residues: CASTLGGVGYGYTF.

V is TRBV7-6 and J is TRBJ2-5, with 7 bases aligning to TRBD1. The length of the CDR3 is 16 residues. Germline CDR1 reads SGHVS; CDR2 reads FNYEAQ. V was pared by 5 bases and J by 4 bases, with 13 bases of the junction left unmatched. DNA of the CDR3: TGTGCCAGCAGCGATCCTGGAAAGGGGGCAGGAGAGACCCAGTACTTC. It specifies CASSDPGKGAGETQYF.

The table lists this clone with a count of one. The V gene is TRBV27, the J gene TRBJ1-2, with 7 positions matching TRBD1. The germline CDR1 and CDR2 sequences are MNHEY and SMNVEV (reference sequence). V dropped 5 bases and J dropped 5; count of bases not matched to a gene: 14. CDR3 length: 16 amino acids. The CDR3: CASSRRTGFDIYGYTF. CDR3 nucleotides: TGTGCCAGCAGTAGAAGGACAGGTTTCGATATATATGGCTACACCTTC.

The chain employs TRBV5-1 and TRBJ2-1; either TRBD1 or TRBD2 may fit D (5 bases each). V gave up 4 bases and J gave up 8 bases, with 19 bases separating them. Germline V lookup: CDR1 SGHRS, CDR2 YFSETQ. The CDR3 extends over 15 amino acids. This CDR3 reads CASSPEGSPSDEQFF. The CDR3 DNA follows: TGCGCCAGCAGCCCCGAGGGGTCCCCATCCGATGAGCAGTTCTTC.

The gene calls are TRBV29-1 and TRBJ2-2; 8 positions match TRBD2. This CDR3 is built from 15 residues. Germline V gene sequence: CDR1 SQVTM, CDR2 ANQGSEA. J lost 5 bases, V lost 7 bases, and 12 bases had no gene match. The CDR3 reads CSAALTGGGTGELFF. The CDR3 bases are TGCAGCGCTGCCCTGACAGGCGGGGGGACCGGGGAGCTGTTTTTT.

This chain connects TRBV11-2 to TRBJ1-4; D is unresolved. CDR1 is SGHAT and CDR2 is FQNNGV in the germline V gene. The V end was cut by 2 bases, the J end by 7 bases, with 14 bases between. This CDR3 has 15 residues. The CDR3 DNA reads TGTGCCAGCAGCTTATCCGCTAGAGTCGGTGAAAAACTGTTTTTT. The encoded protein is CASSLSARVGEKLFF.

The chain combines TRBV6-5 with TRBJ1-2, with D uncertain. Germline loops: CDR1 MNHEY, CDR2 SVGAGI. The CDR3 is 14 amino acids. V lost 0 bases and J lost 8, with 13 bases in between. The CDR3 DNA is TGTGCCAGCAGTTACTCGACGGGGAGGATGGGCTACACCTTC. This codes for CASSYSTGRMGYTF.

Concerning this clone: Other DNA sequences within the sample encode an identical CDR3. V is TRBV7-3 and J is TRBJ1-1, with 7 bases aligning to TRBD1. The CDR3 is made up of 14 amino acids. Germline-derived CDR1 and CDR2 are SGHTA and FQGTGA. The junction had 8 bases not matched to a gene; V was cut back by 5 bases and J by 5 bases. Here the CDR3 DNA reads TGTGCCAGCAGCCCGACAGGGAGTGGGACTGAAGCTTTCTTT. Its protein is CASSPTGSGTEAFF.

The chain has TRBV5-8 and TRBJ1-2; 8 bases match TRBD1. The germline gives CDR1 SGHTS, CDR2 YDEGEE. The CDR3 is 15 amino acids. V trimming: 2 bases; J trimming: 4 bases; junction bases outside the gene matches: 7. CDR3 protein: CASSFHGQGSYGYTF. The CDR3 bases are TGTGCCAGCAGCTTCCACGGACAGGGAAGCTATGGCTACACCTTC.

In regard to this clone: The junction and the germline gene differ at one end; a read error may be behind it. The chain carries TRBV4-3 and TRBJ1-4, with D possibly TRBD1 on 6 matching bases. The length of the CDR3 is 16 residues. Germline V gene lookup returns CDR1 LGHNA and CDR2 YSLEER. The CDR3: CASSQGQTTTNEKLFF. CDR3 DNA: TGCGCCAGCAGTCAAGGACAGACAACAACTAATGAAAAACTGTTTTTT.

The CDR3: CASSLASSGGAGDTQYF. The CDR3 DNA reads as TGCGCCAGCAGCTTGGCCTCTAGCGGGGGGGCCGGAGATACGCAGTATTTT. The chain is built from TRBV5-1 and TRBJ2-3; 12 bases align to TRBD2. Germline V CDR1 and CDR2: SGHRS, YFSETQ. The CDR3 is 17 amino acids. V lost 0 bases and J lost 5; bases outside the gene matches: 7. The entire variable domain, with the rest obtained from reference TRBV5-1 and TRBJ2-3, is as follows: KAGVTQTPRYLIKTRGQQVTLSCSPISGHRSVSWYQQTPGQGLQFLFEYFSETQRNKGNFPGRFSGRQFSNSRSEMNVSTLELGDSALYLCASSLASSGGAGDTQYFGPGTRLTVL.

The chain carries TRBV6-5 and TRBJ1-1; D might be TRBD1 (5 bases). CDR1 is MNHEY and CDR2 is SVGAGI in the germline V gene. The CDR3 totals 16 residues. Trimming removed 0 bases at V and 5 bases at J, with 16 bases between. CDR3 region: CASSYSMVGGLTEAFF. The CDR3, as DNA: TGTGCCAGCAGTTACTCGATGGTGGGGGGACTGACTGAAGCTTTCTTT.

Points on this clone: This sample includes further DNA sequences coding for the same CDR3. The rearrangement joins TRBV6-1 to TRBJ1-2; 7 bases align to TRBD1. Germline values: CDR1 MNHNS, CDR2 SASEGT. The CDR3 is made up of 12 amino acids. The ends lost 6 bases at V and 4 bases at J; junction bases unmatched: 2. The CDR3 sequence is CASRDRAYGYTF. In DNA, the CDR3 is TGTGCCAGCAGAGACAGGGCCTATGGCTACACCTTC.

The chain has TRBV7-2 and TRBJ2-5, with D perhaps matching TRBD2 (5 bases). Germline V CDR1 and CDR2: SGHTA, FQGNSA. Trimming cost V 5 bases and J 7 bases, with 20 bases left between them. The length of the CDR3 is 15 residues. The CDR3 loop is CASSLGVSGRGTQYF. CDR3 in DNA: TGTGCCAGCAGCCTCGGAGTTTCGGGAAGAGGGACCCAGTACTTC.

The chain carries TRBV28 and TRBJ1-2; maybe TRBD1 (5 bases). CDR3 length: 14 residues. Trimming left V 6 bases short and J 3 bases short, with 14 bases between. In germline, CDR1 is MDHEN, CDR2 SYDVKM. Here the CDR3 reads CASSLSGAYYGYTF. The CDR3 nucleotides read TGTGCCAGCAGCCTGTCCGGGGCGTACTATGGCTACACCTTC.

The chain recombines TRBV12-5 with TRBJ2-2, with 8 bases aligning to TRBD2. The V and J ends lost 6 bases and 7 bases, in that order; junction bases with no gene match: 7. The CDR3 has 14 residues. From germline, CDR1 is LGHNT and CDR2 FRNRAP. As DNA, the CDR3 is TGTGCTAGTGGGAAGCGGGAGTTGGGCGGGGAGCTGTTTTTT. Translating gives CASGKRELGGELFF.